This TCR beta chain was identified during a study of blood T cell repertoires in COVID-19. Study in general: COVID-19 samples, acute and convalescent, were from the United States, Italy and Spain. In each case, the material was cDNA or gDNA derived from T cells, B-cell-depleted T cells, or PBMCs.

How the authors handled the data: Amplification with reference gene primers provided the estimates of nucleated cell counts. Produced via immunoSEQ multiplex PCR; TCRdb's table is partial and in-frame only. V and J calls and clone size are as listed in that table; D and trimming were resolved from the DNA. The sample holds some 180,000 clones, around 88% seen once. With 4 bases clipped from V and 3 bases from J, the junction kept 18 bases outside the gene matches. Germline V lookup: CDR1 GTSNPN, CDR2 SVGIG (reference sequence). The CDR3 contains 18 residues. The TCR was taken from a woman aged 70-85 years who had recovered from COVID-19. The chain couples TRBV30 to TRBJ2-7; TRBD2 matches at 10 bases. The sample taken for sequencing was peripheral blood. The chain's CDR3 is CAWTLGPSGGASNYEQYF. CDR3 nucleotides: TGTGCCTGGACCCTCGGCCCTAGCGGGGGAGCTAGCAACTACGAGCAGTACTTC.